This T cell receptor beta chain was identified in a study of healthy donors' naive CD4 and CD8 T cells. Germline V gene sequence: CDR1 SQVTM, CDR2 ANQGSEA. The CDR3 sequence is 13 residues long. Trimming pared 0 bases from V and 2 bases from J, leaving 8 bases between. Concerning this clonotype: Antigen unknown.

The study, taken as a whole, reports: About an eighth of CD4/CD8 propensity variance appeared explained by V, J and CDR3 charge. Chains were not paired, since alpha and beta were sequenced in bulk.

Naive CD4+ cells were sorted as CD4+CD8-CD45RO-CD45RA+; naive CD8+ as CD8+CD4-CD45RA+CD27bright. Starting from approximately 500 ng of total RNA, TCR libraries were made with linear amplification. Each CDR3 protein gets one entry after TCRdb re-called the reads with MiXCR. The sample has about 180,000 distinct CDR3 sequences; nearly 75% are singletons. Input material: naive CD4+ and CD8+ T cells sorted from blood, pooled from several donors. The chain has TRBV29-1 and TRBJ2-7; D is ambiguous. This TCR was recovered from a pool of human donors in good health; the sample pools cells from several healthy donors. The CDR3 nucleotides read TGCAGCGTTGAAGATCTAACTACCTACGAGCAGTACTTC. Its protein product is CSVEDLTTYEQYF.